A single sample gave rise to the 8 T cell receptor beta chains below, sequenced in a study of technical replicates of blood from a few donors. Data came from immunoSEQ multiplex PCR; TCRdb stores just in-frame clones and leaves some out. The sample holds approximately 70,000 clones; 90% to 95% are singletons and the top ten take under 0.45%. Source material: T cells isolated from PBMCs. The origin of the receptors is a human donor in good health. Some clones in this sample may be carry-over from other donors' samples.

This clone was recorded only once. This sequence joins TRBV5-1 and TRBJ2-3; D not resolved. CDR3 length: 15 residues. V lost 0 bases, J lost 0 bases, and 8 bases lay in between. From germline, CDR1 is SGHRS and CDR2 YFSETQ. As DNA, the CDR3 is TGCGCCAGCAGCTTGGGTCAGTCTAGCACAGATACGCAGTATTTT. Translating gives CASSLGQSSTDTQYF.

The chain couples TRBV6-5 to TRBJ2-7; D is possibly TRBD1 (5 bases). The CDR3 spans 15 residues. Deletions cut 0 bases from V and 4 bases from J, with 13 bases between. The germline V gene has CDR1 MNHEY and CDR2 SVGAGI. The CDR3 spells CASSYSRQGNYEQYF. CDR3 bases: TGTGCCAGCAGTTACTCGAGGCAGGGAAATTACGAGCAGTACTTC.

The V and J genes are TRBV7-6 and TRBJ2-3; D is ambiguous. V lost 5 bases, J lost 4 bases, and 10 bases lay in between. CDR3 length: 13 residues. In germline, CDR1 is SGHVS, CDR2 FNYEAQ. This CDR3 is CASSIPPADTQYF. The CDR3 DNA follows: TGTGCCAGCAGCATACCACCAGCAGATACGCAGTATTTT.

This clone was counted a single time. V and J are TRBV14 and TRBJ1-2, with D perhaps TRBD1 (6 bases). The CDR3 is 14 residues long. Germline V gene sequence: CDR1 SGHDN, CDR2 FVKESK. The ends were cut back, 0 bases at V and 4 bases at J, with 9 bases in the middle. In nucleotides, the CDR3 is TGTGCCAGCAGCCAAGATTGGGGGCCCTATGGCTACACCTTC. It translates to CASSQDWGPYGYTF. The variable domain in full, with the rest retrieved from reference TRBV14 and TRBJ1-2, is EAGVTQFPSHSVIEKGQTVTLRCDPISGHDNLYWYRRVMGKEIKFLLHFVKESKQDESGMPNNRFLAERTGGTYSTLKVQPAELEDSGVYFCASSQDWGPYGYTFGSGTRLTVV.

This clone has a handful of counts. J is TRBJ1-4 and V is TRBV30; D gene ambiguous. The V end lost 1 base, the J end lost 5 bases, and 11 bases lay between the germline ends. Germline assignment: CDR1 GTSNPN and CDR2 SVGIG (reference sequence). The CDR3 has 14 residues. Written as DNA, the CDR3 is TGTGCCTGGAGTGCTTATACGGGAAATGAAAAACTGTTTTTT. It translates to CAWSAYTGNEKLFF.

The genes are TRBV11-2 and TRBJ1-2, with 9 bases lining up with TRBD1. With 4 bases clipped from V and 2 bases from J, the junction kept 14 bases outside the gene matches. CDR1 is SGHAT, CDR2 FQNNGV, per germline. This CDR3 region has 18 residues. The CDR3 sequence is CASSSSRGQGYSNYGYTF. Written as DNA, the CDR3 is TGTGCCAGCAGCTCCTCGAGGGGACAGGGTTACTCAAACTATGGCTACACCTTC.

The chain links TRBV4-1 to TRBJ1-4, with D perhaps matching TRBD1 (6 bases). Germline values: CDR1 MGHRA, CDR2 YSYEKL. With 1 base removed from V and 8 bases from J, the gap between germline ends came to 29 bases. This CDR3 has 20 amino acids. CDR3 loop: CASSQATGGSRLLTAEKLFF. DNA of the CDR3: TGCGCCAGCAGCCAAGCGACAGGCGGCTCAAGGCTCCTCACCGCGGAAAAACTGTTTTTT.

This chain links TRBV5-4 with TRBJ2-1, with 7 positions matching TRBD2. The V and J ends lost 4 bases and 0 bases, in that order; junction bases with no gene match: 7. Germline CDR1 and CDR2: SGHNT and YYREEE (reference sequence). This CDR3 region has 16 residues. Written as DNA, the CDR3 is TGTGCCAGCAGCCTTCTAGGCGGGGGCTCCTACAATGAGCAGTTCTTC. This gives the protein CASSLLGGGSYNEQFF.